This paragraph reports one TCR beta chain. This record comes from a study of early T cells in non-severe SARS-CoV-2 infection. Using its own MiXCR run on the 5' RACE reads, TCRdb lists one record per CDR3 protein. The sample comprises about 44,000 distinct CDR3 sequences, around 6.1% of which are singletons, and roughly 20% rests with the top ten. The origin of this receptor is an adult who was a healthcare worker with PCR-confirmed SARS-CoV-2 infection or an uninfected control (not recorded which). The sample here was whole blood, taken at baseline.

The CDR3 loop reads CASSQGGESYNEQFF. The CDR3 DNA reads TGTGCCAGCAGTCAAGGGGGCGAATCCTACAATGAGCAGTTCTTC. This chain uses TRBV28 with TRBJ2-1, with 7 bases aligning to TRBD1. CDR3 size: 15 residues. J lost 1 base, V lost 5 bases, and 5 bases had no gene match. Per germline, CDR1 MDHEN and CDR2 SYDVKM.